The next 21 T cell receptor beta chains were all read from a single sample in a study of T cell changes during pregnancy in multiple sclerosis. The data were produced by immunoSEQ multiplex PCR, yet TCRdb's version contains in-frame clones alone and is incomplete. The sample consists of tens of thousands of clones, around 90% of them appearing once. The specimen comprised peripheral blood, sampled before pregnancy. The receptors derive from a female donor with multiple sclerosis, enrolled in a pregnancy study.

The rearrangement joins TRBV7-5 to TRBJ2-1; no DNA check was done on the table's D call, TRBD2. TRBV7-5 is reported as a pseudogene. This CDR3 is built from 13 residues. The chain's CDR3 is CVRSLRGIGCGFF. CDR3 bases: TGTGTCAGAAGCTTACGGGGGATCGGGTGTGGGTTCTTC.

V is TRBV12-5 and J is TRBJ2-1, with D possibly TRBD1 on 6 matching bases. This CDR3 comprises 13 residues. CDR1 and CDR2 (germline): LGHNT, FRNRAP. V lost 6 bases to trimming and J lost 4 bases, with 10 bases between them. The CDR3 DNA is TGTGCTAGTGGCTACGACAGGTACAATGAGCAGTTCTTC. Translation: CASGYDRYNEQFF.

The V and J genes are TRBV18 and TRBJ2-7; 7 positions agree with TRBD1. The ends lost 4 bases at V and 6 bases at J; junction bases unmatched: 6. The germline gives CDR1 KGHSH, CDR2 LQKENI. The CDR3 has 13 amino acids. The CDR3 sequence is CASSLYRGGEQYF. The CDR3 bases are TGTGCCAGCTCACTCTACAGGGGCGGCGAGCAGTACTTC. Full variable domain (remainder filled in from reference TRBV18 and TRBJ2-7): NAGVMQNPRHLVRRRGQEARLRCSPMKGHSHVYWYRQLPEEGLKFMVYLQKENIIDESGMPKERFSAEFPKEGPSILRIQQVVRGDSAAYFCASSLYRGGEQYFGPGTRLTVT.

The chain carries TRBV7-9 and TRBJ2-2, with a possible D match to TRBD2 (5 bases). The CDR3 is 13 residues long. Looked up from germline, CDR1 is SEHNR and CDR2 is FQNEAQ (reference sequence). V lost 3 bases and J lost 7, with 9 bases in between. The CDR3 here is CASSLAGGGELFF. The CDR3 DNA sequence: TGTGCCAGCAGCTTGGCGGGTGGCGGGGAGCTGTTTTTT. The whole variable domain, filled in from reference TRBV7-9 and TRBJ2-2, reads DTGVSQNPRHKITKRGQNVTFRCDPISEHNRLYWYRQTLGQGPEFLTYFQNEAQLEKSRLLSDRFSAERPKGSFSTLEIQRTEQGDSAMYLCASSLAGGGELFFGEGSRLTVL.

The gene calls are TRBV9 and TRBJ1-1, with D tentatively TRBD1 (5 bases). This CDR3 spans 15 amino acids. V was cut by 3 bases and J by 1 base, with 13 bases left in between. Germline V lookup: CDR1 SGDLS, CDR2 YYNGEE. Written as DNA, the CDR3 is TGTGCCAGCAGCGCTACCTTGGGGCAGAACACTGAAGCTTTCTTT. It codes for CASSATLGQNTEAFF.

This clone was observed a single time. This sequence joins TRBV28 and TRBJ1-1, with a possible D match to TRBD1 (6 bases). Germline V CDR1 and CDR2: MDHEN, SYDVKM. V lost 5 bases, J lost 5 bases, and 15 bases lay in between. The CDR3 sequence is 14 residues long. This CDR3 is CASSHHRASTEAFF. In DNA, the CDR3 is TGTGCCAGCAGTCACCACAGGGCTAGTACTGAAGCTTTCTTT.

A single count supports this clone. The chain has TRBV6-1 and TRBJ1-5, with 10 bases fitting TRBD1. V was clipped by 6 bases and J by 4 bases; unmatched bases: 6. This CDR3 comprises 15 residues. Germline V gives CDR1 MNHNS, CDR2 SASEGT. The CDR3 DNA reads TGTGCCAGCAGCCTTGGGACAGGGGAGAATCAGCCCCAGCATTTT. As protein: CASSLGTGENQPQHF.

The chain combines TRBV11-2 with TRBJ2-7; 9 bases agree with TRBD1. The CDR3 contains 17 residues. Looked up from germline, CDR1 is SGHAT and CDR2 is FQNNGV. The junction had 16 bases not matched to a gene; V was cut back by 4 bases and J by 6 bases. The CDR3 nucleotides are TGTGCCAGCAGCTCAGGGGGGCTAACAGGGGGCTCGGGCGAGCAGTACTTC. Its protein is CASSSGGLTGGSGEQYF. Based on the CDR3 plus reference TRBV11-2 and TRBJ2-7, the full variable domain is EAGVAQSPRYKIIEKRQSVAFWCNPISGHATLYWYQQILGQGPKLLIQFQNNGVVDDSQLPKDRFSAERLKGVDSTLKIQPAKLEDSAVYLCASSSGGLTGGSGEQYFGPGTRLTVT.

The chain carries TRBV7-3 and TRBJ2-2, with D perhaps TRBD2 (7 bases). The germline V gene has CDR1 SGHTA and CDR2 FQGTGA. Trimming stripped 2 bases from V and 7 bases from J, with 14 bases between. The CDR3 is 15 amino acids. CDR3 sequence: CASSLPGERGGELFF. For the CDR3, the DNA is TGTGCCAGCAGCTTACCAGGGGAGCGGGGCGGGGAGCTGTTTTTT. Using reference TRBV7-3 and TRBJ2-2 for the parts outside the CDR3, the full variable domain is GAGVSQTPSNKVTEKGKYVELRCDPISGHTALYWYRQSLGQGPEFLIYFQGTGAADDSGLPNDRFFAVRPEGSVSTLKIQRTERGDSAVYLCASSLPGERGGELFFGEGSRLTVL.

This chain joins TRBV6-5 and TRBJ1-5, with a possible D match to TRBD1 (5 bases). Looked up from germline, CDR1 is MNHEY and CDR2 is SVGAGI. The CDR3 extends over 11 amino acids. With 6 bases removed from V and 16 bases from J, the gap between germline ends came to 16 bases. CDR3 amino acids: CASSSGVGVHF. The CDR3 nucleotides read TGTGCCAGCAGCTCGGGGGTCGGAGTTCATTTT.

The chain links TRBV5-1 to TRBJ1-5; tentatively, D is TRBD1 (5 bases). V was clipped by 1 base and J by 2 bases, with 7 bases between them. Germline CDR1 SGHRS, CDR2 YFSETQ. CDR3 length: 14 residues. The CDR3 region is CASSLSGRNQPQHF. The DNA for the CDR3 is TGCGCCAGCAGCTTGTCAGGGCGCAATCAGCCCCAGCATTTT.

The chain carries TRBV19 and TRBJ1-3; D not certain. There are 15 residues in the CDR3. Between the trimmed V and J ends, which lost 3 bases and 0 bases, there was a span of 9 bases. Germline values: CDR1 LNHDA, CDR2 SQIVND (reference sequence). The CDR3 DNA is TGTGCCAGTAGTATCGAGATGCTCTCTGGAAACACCATATATTTT. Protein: CASSIEMLSGNTIYF.

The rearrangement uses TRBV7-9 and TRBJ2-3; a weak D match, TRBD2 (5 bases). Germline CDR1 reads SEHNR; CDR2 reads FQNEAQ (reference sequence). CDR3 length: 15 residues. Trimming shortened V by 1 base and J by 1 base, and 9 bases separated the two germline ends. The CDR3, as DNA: TGTGCCAGCAGCTTAGTTAGCGTTGGCACAGATACGCAGTATTTT. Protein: CASSLVSVGTDTQYF.

The DNA for the CDR3 is TGTGCCAGCAGCTTAAACTCCTACAATGAGCAGTTCTTC. It codes for CASSLNSYNEQFF. This chain connects TRBV9 to TRBJ2-1; D not certain. Per germline, CDR1 SGDLS and CDR2 YYNGEE. The V gene lost 4 bases and the J gene lost 0 bases, with 5 bases spanning the gap. The CDR3 loop spans 13 amino acids.

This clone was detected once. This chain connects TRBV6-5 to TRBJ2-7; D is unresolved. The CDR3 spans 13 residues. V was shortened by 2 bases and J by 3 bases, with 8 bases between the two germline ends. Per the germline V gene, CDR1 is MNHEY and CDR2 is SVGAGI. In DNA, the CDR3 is TGTGCCAGCAGTTACCAGCCGGGCTACGAGCAGTACTTC. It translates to CASSYQPGYEQYF.

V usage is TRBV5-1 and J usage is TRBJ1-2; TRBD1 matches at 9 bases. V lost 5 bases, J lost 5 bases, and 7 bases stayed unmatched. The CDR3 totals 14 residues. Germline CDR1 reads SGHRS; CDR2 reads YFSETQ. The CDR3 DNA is TGCGCCAGCAGTCAAACAGGGGGCGGGTATGGCTACACCTTC. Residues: CASSQTGGGYGYTF.

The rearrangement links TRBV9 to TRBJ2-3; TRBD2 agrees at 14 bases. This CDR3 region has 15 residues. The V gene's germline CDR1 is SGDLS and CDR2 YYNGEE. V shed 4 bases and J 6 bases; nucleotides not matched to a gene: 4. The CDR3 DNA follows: TGTGCCAGCAGCCCGCGACTAGCGGGGGGGGATACGCAGTATTTT. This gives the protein CASSPRLAGGDTQYF.

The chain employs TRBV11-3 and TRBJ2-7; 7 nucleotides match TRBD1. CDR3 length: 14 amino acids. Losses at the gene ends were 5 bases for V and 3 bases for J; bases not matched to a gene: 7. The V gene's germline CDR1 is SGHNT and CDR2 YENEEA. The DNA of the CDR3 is TGTGCCAGCAGCCAAACAGGGGCGGACTACGAGCAGTACTTC. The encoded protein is CASSQTGADYEQYF.

The CDR3 region is CASSTTPEGRATDTQYF. The CDR3 DNA follows: TGTGCCAGCAGCACTACCCCGGAGGGAAGGGCCACAGATACGCAGTATTTT. This chain uses TRBV7-8 with TRBJ2-3; a weak D match, TRBD2 (6 bases). V lost 5 bases to trimming and J lost 2 bases, with 20 bases between them. Germline V gene lookup returns CDR1 SGHVS and CDR2 FQNEAQ. The CDR3 totals 17 residues. The variable domain in full, completed from reference TRBV7-8 and TRBJ2-3, reads GAGVSQSPRYKVAKRGQDVALRCDPISGHVSLFWYQQALGQGPEFLTYFQNEAQLDKSGLPSDRFFAERPEGSVSTLKIQRTQQEDSAVYLCASSTTPEGRATDTQYFGPGTRLTVL.

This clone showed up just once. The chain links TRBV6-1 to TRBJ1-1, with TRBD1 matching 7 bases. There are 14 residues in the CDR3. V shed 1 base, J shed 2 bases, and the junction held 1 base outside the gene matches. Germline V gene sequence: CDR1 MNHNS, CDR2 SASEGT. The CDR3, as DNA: TGTGCCAGCAGTGAAGGGACAGGAAACACTGAAGCTTTCTTT. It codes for CASSEGTGNTEAFF.

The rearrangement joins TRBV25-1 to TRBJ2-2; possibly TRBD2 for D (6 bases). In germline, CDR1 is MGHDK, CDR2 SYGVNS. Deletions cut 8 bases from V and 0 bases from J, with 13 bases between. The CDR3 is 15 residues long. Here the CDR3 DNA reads TGTGCCAGCGGCGGGGAACTCGCGAACACCGGGGAGCTGTTTTTT. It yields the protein CASGGELANTGELFF.